These 27 T cell receptor beta chains were sequenced from one sample in a study of T cells in narcolepsy. TCRdb's table, derived via immunoSEQ multiplex PCR, lists solely in-frame clones and lacks some. The repertoire holds under 35,000 clones, about nine tenths seen once, with more than 0.95% in the top ten. The sequenced sample was CD45RA- memory CD4+ T cells from PBMCs. These receptors originate from a human donor with narcolepsy.

The CDR3 loop reads CASIPQEGGGETLHF. The CDR3 nucleotides read TGTGCCAGCATCCCCCAGGAGGGCGGGGGAGAGACCCTCCACTTT. The rearrangement joins TRBV28 to TRBJ1-6; the D gene is possibly TRBD1 (5 bases). The CDR3 sequence is 15 residues long. Germline V gene data show CDR1 as MDHEN and CDR2 as SYDVKM. V shed 7 bases and J shed 14 bases, with 24 bases lying between them.

The chain combines TRBV18 with TRBJ2-3; the D is unclear. The CDR3 extends over 16 amino acids. Trimming removed 4 bases from V and 0 bases from J, with 14 bases in between. CDR1 and CDR2 from the germline V gene are KGHSH and LQKENI. CDR3 in amino acids: CASSQPTLSSTDTQYF. CDR3 DNA: TGTGCCAGCTCACAACCGACTCTTTCTAGCACAGATACGCAGTATTTT. The full variable domain, completed using reference TRBV18 and TRBJ2-3, is NAGVMQNPRHLVRRRGQEARLRCSPMKGHSHVYWYRQLPEEGLKFMVYLQKENIIDESGMPKERFSAEFPKEGPSILRIQQVVRGDSAAYFCASSQPTLSSTDTQYFGPGTRLTVL.

A single count supports this clone. This chain links TRBV2 with TRBJ1-2, with TRBD1 as a possible D gene (6 bases). The CDR3 covers 14 residues. The ends were cut back, 4 bases at V and 10 bases at J, with 19 bases in the middle. Per the germline V gene, CDR1 is SNHLY and CDR2 is FYNNEI. CDR3 region: CASSGGQGPHHYTF. The DNA for the CDR3 is TGTGCCAGCAGTGGAGGGCAGGGGCCCCATCACTACACCTTC.

The rearrangement joins TRBV6-5 to TRBJ1-1; TRBD1 matches at 9 bases. Per the germline V gene, CDR1 is MNHEY and CDR2 is SVGAGI. Trimming took 2 bases from V and 11 from J; bases not matched to a gene: 6. This CDR3 comprises 13 residues. The CDR3 coding sequence is TGTGCCAGCAGTTACGGGGACAGGGAGGGGGCTTTCTTT. Its protein product is CASSYGDREGAFF.

This chain joins TRBV5-1 and TRBJ2-1; the match to TRBD1 covers 9 bases. Germline V gene data show CDR1 as SGHRS and CDR2 as YFSETQ. The J segment lost 4 bases and the V segment lost 3 bases, leaving 5 bases of the junction unmatched. The CDR3 covers 15 residues. The CDR3: CASSSGQGHYNEQFF. CDR3 nucleotide sequence: TGCGCCAGCAGCTCGGGACAGGGCCATTACAATGAGCAGTTCTTC.

The J gene is TRBJ1-3, the V gene TRBV4-1; D not resolved. Germline V gene lookup returns CDR1 MGHRA and CDR2 YSYEKL. The CDR3 covers 14 residues. V lost 4 bases and J lost 3, with 10 bases in between. The CDR3 coding sequence is TGCGCCAGCAGCCCGAGGACCGTTGGAAACACCATATATTTT. Translated: CASSPRTVGNTIYF.

The CDR3 nucleotides are TGCAGCGTTGTGACAGACTTTTCCTACGAGCAGTACTTC. This sequence encodes CSVVTDFSYEQYF. This chain links TRBV29-1 with TRBJ2-7; possible D gene TRBD1, 5 bases. In germline, CDR1 is SQVTM, CDR2 ANQGSEA. This CDR3 spans 13 amino acids. Trimming cost V 4 bases and J 1 base, with 11 bases left between them.

The chain links TRBV5-1 to TRBJ2-1; TRBD2 is a possible D gene (5 bases). This CDR3 has 13 residues. The germline V gene has CDR1 SGHRS and CDR2 YFSETQ. Trimming left V 0 bases short and J 5 bases short, with 6 bases between. The CDR3 loop reads CASSLAGNNEQFF. The CDR3 DNA sequence: TGCGCCAGCAGCTTGGCCGGGAACAATGAGCAGTTCTTC.

V gene TRBV6-6 combines with J gene TRBJ1-1; the D gene is possibly TRBD1 (5 bases). Trimming pared 5 bases from V and 8 bases from J, leaving 15 bases between. The germline V gene encodes CDR1 MNHNY and CDR2 SVGAGI (reference sequence). The CDR3 is made up of 13 amino acids. The CDR3 loop is CASSPNPGGEAFF. For the CDR3, the DNA is TGTGCCAGCAGTCCAAATCCGGGGGGAGAAGCTTTCTTT.

This sequence joins TRBV25-1 and TRBJ1-2; TRBD1 matches 8 bases. With V trimmed by 2 bases and J by 4 bases, 0 bases remained unmatched. The CDR3 contains 13 residues. Germline V gene data show CDR1 as MGHDK and CDR2 as SYGVNS. The CDR3 protein is CASSEQGAYGYTF. For the CDR3, the DNA is TGTGCCAGCAGTGAACAGGGGGCCTATGGCTACACCTTC.

The CDR3 DNA follows: TGTGCCAGCACCTTCGGGGGGGGTAGGGATGAGCAGTTCTTC. It specifies CASTFGGGRDEQFF. This chain connects TRBV27 to TRBJ2-1; 8 bases are a match to TRBD2. Per germline, CDR1 MNHEY and CDR2 SMNVEV (reference sequence). CDR3 length: 14 residues. V trimming: 7 bases; J trimming: 8 bases; junction bases outside the gene matches: 10.

This clone was seen only once. The chain recombines TRBV7-2 with TRBJ2-3; no definite D call. Trimming cost V 5 bases and J 2 bases, with 8 bases left between them. Germline CDR1 SGHTA, CDR2 FQGNSA. This CDR3 has 13 residues. CDR3 in amino acids: CASSIEPTDTQYF. CDR3 DNA: TGTGCCAGCAGCATCGAACCCACAGATACGCAGTATTTT.

The rearrangement links TRBV2 to TRBJ2-1; 8 positions match TRBD2. CDR3 length: 14 amino acids. Germline CDR1 reads SNHLY; CDR2 reads FYNNEI. V was clipped by 3 bases and J by 12 bases; unmatched bases: 10. Here the CDR3 reads CASSEGGRLGGQFF. Here the CDR3 DNA reads TGTGCCAGCAGTGAGGGCGGGAGGTTGGGAGGGCAGTTCTTC.

The chain combines TRBV4-2 with TRBJ2-5; D perhaps matches TRBD2 (6 bases). Deletions cut 4 bases from V and 1 base from J, with 13 bases between. The CDR3 covers 15 residues. Germline CDR1 is LGHNA and CDR2 is YNFKEQ. This CDR3 is CASSPAGTFQETQYF. DNA of the CDR3: TGTGCCAGCAGCCCCGCCGGGACTTTCCAAGAGACCCAGTACTTC.

The chain employs TRBV5-1 and TRBJ2-1; maybe TRBD2 (5 bases). V was shortened by 4 bases and J by 1 base, with 12 bases between the two germline ends. There are 15 residues in the CDR3. Germline CDR1 and CDR2: SGHRS and YFSETQ. The CDR3 is CASSPLRESYNEQFF. The CDR3 DNA is TGCGCCAGCAGCCCTTTGAGGGAATCCTACAATGAGCAGTTCTTC.

The chain employs TRBV2 and TRBJ2-3; D is possibly TRBD2 (6 bases). There are 15 residues in the CDR3. Trimming left V 6 bases short and J 2 bases short, with 15 bases between. CDR1 is SNHLY, CDR2 FYNNEI, per germline. CDR3 DNA sequence: TGTGCCAGCAGACAGCTAGCGCAACCCACAGATACGCAGTATTTT. Protein: CASRQLAQPTDTQYF.

CDR3 protein: CASRDRDNQPQHF. The CDR3 region has the DNA TGTGCCAGCAGGGACAGGGACAATCAGCCCCAGCATTTT. The chain couples TRBV6-5 to TRBJ1-5, with TRBD1 matching 8 bases. This CDR3 comprises 13 residues. Germline CDR1 is MNHEY and CDR2 is SVGAGI. V was clipped by 6 bases and J by 3 bases; unmatched bases: 1.

This chain connects TRBV11-2 to TRBJ1-5; no clear D gene. The CDR3 is 13 amino acids. The ends were cut back, 3 bases at V and 3 bases at J, with 6 bases in the middle. Per germline, CDR1 SGHAT and CDR2 FQNNGV. The CDR3 DNA reads as TGTGCCAGCAGCTTCAGTGACAATCAGCCCCAGCATTTT. This sequence encodes CASSFSDNQPQHF. Using reference TRBV11-2 and TRBJ1-5 for the parts outside the CDR3, the full variable domain is EAGVAQSPRYKIIEKRQSVAFWCNPISGHATLYWYQQILGQGPKLLIQFQNNGVVDDSQLPKDRFSAERLKGVDSTLKIQPAKLEDSAVYLCASSFSDNQPQHFGDGTRLSIL.

This clone has a single count. The chain combines TRBV28 with TRBJ2-5, with D unresolved. The DNA end is more similar to TRBJ2-7, so the J call may be wrong. Per germline, CDR1 MDHEN and CDR2 SYDVKM. The CDR3 sequence is 11 residues long. CDR3 sequence reads: CASSPKSEQYF. The CDR3 region has the DNA TGTGCCAGCAGCCCCAAGTCCGAGCAGTACTTC.

The J gene is TRBJ1-5, the V gene TRBV2; D is uncertain. Per germline, CDR1 SNHLY and CDR2 FYNNEI. The CDR3 is 14 amino acids. The V and J ends lost 7 bases and 4 bases respectively, with 14 bases between them. The CDR3 reads CASTLELLNQPQHF. CDR3 nucleotides: TGTGCCAGCACTTTAGAGCTTCTAAATCAGCCCCAGCATTTT.

V usage is TRBV2 and J usage is TRBJ2-2, with 7 bases fitting TRBD2. CDR1 and CDR2 (germline): SNHLY, FYNNEI. Trimming removed 7 bases from V and 7 bases from J; junction bases left unmatched: 6. CDR3 length: 13 amino acids. The CDR3 nucleotides are TGTGCCAGCATGCGGGAGCAGGGCGGGGAGCTGTTTTTT. Residues: CASMREQGGELFF.

The CDR3 DNA reads as TGTGCCAGCAGTTTCAAGGGGGCTGGAAACACCATATATTTT. Its translation is CASSFKGAGNTIYF. This rearrangement joins TRBV7-2 to TRBJ1-3; maybe TRBD1 (6 bases). The CDR3 is made up of 14 amino acids. Trimming left V 6 bases short and J 2 bases short, with 11 bases between. CDR1 is SGHTA, CDR2 FQGNSA, per germline. Full variable domain (missing parts from reference TRBV7-2 and TRBJ1-3): GAGVSQSPSNKVTEKGKDVELRCDPISGHTALYWYRQSLGQGLEFLIYFQGNSAPDKSGLPSDRFSAERTGGSVSTLTIQRTQQEDSAVYLCASSFKGAGNTIYFGEGSWLTVV.

The chain has TRBV29-1 and TRBJ1-1, with a weak D call TRBD1 (5 bases). Trimming shortened V by 6 bases and J by 5 bases, and 16 bases separated the two germline ends. The length of the CDR3 is 13 residues. CDR1 is SQVTM and CDR2 is ANQGSEA in the germline V gene. CDR3 DNA sequence: TGCAGCGTCCAAGGGGCGGGGGGGACTGAAGCTTTCTTT. This sequence encodes CSVQGAGGTEAFF.

V is TRBV7-8 and J is TRBJ2-6, with D possibly being TRBD2 (5 bases). The CDR3 has 16 residues. CDR1 and CDR2 (germline): SGHVS, FQNEAQ. V lost 0 bases and J lost 2, with 8 bases in between. The CDR3 DNA follows: TGTGCCAGCAGCTTAGCGGAGAGGGCTGGGGCCAACGTCCTGACTTTC. Translating it yields CASSLAERAGANVLTF.

The genes are TRBV6-1 and TRBJ2-5; TRBD1 aligns across 7 bases. The germline CDR1 and CDR2 sequences are MNHNS and SASEGT. The CDR3 contains 13 residues. V was clipped by 6 bases and J by 1 base; unmatched bases: 2. The CDR3 DNA sequence: TGTGCCAGCAGCCGGGACAGCCAAGAGACCCAGTACTTC. The encoded protein is CASSRDSQETQYF.

The chain couples TRBV4-1 to TRBJ1-5; D may be TRBD1 (6 bases). Looked up from germline, CDR1 is MGHRA and CDR2 is YSYEKL. V dropped 5 bases and J dropped 5 bases, with 22 bases sitting between them. This CDR3 is built from 17 residues. CDR3 in DNA: TGCGCCAGCAGCGAGACTCCGGCGGCTGGGGGGCATCAGCCCCAGCATTTT. Translation gives CASSETPAAGGHQPQHF.

Comment on this clone: Sequence at one end of the junction differs from germline and may be a read error. The gene calls are TRBV29-1 and TRBJ2-3; tentatively, D is TRBD2 (6 bases). The CDR3 runs 12 residues. In germline, CDR1 is SQVTM, CDR2 ANQGSEA. CDR3: CCGKSSTDTQYF. The CDR3 DNA is TGTTGCGGGAAGTCTAGCACAGATACGCAGTATTTT.